The source of this T cell receptor beta chain is a study of cytomegalovirus exposure and HLA in healthy donors. This CDR3 is 13 amino acids long. Germline CDR1 is LNHDA and CDR2 is SQIVND (reference sequence). Trimming pared 3 bases from V and 5 bases from J, leaving 10 bases between. The PCR ran on 60 Vbeta and 13 Jbeta primers. Produced via immunoSEQ multiplex PCR; TCRdb's table is partial and in-frame only. The data show about 110,000 clones, about 78% seen once. V and J are TRBV19 and TRBJ1-1; D gene uncertain. The specimen was PBMCs. The clonotype originates from a woman aged 40 to 55 in good health and CMV-seropositive. The CDR3 DNA is TGTGCCAGTAGTATTAGCGAGGTAACTGAAGCTTTCTTT. Protein sequence: CASSISEVTEAFF.